This is a list of T cell receptor beta chains from one sample in a study of vaccination and CD4 T cells after COVID-19. Each CDR3 protein gets one entry after TCRdb re-called the PCR reads with MiXCR. The sample consists of about 5,000 distinct CDR3 sequences, roughly 53% of them appearing once. Their cognate antigens are unknown. The sequenced sample was CD4+ T cells from blood, cultured in vitro. The receptors originated from a human donor who had recovered from COVID-19. Both conserved end residues are part of each CDR3. D genes are given only for firm matches. Some rows have no size entry. The others give once, few or many, or a class for an expanded clone.

J gene: TRBJ1-1; clone size: NA; V gene: TRBV20-1; D gene: TRBD1; CDR3 protein: CSVSQGGTEAFF; CDR3 DNA: TGCAGTGTCAGCCAGGGGGGCACTGAAGCTTTCTTT
J gene: TRBJ1-2; clone size: NA; V gene: TRBV20-1; D gene: NA; CDR3 protein: CSAVGRGNGYTF; CDR3 DNA: TGCAGTGCCGTAGGCAGGGGAAATGGCTACACCTTC
J gene: TRBJ2-1; clone size: once; V gene: TRBV15; D gene: NA; CDR3 protein: CATSRGGQYNEQFF; CDR3 DNA: TGTGCCACCAGCAGAGGTGGACAGTACAATGAGCAGTTCTTC
J gene: TRBJ2-7; clone size: NA; V gene: TRBV11-1; D gene: TRBD2; CDR3 protein: CASSQTSGGWDEQYF; CDR3 DNA: TGTGCCAGCAGCCAGACTAGCGGGGGGTGGGACGAGCAGTACTTC
J gene: TRBJ2-7; clone size: few; V gene: TRBV7-6; D gene: NA; CDR3 protein: CASSLGLNYEQYF; CDR3 DNA: TGTGCCAGCAGCCTGGGACTGAACTACGAGCAGTACTTC
J gene: TRBJ1-1; clone size: NA; V gene: TRBV20-1; D gene: NA; CDR3 protein: CSAPSRLSTEAFF; CDR3 DNA: TGCAGTGCTCCGTCGAGGTTAAGCACTGAAGCTTTCTTT
J gene: TRBJ2-5; clone size: few; V gene: TRBV20-1; D gene: TRBD2; CDR3 protein: CSAKAGEVTQYF; CDR3 DNA: TGCAGTGCTAAAGCGGGGGAAGTAACCCAGTACTTC
J gene: TRBJ2-7; clone size: few; V gene: TRBV15; D gene: NA; CDR3 protein: CATSLGEQYF; CDR3 DNA: TGTGCCACCAGTCTGGGCGAGCAGTACTTC
J gene: TRBJ1-2; clone size: NA; V gene: TRBV7-9; D gene: NA; CDR3 protein: CASSPAQRTYEGYTF; CDR3 DNA: TGTGCCAGCAGTCCAGCGCAGCGGACGTACGAAGGCTACACCTTC
J gene: TRBJ2-3; clone size: NA; V gene: TRBV6-2/TRBV6-3; D gene: TRBD2; CDR3 protein: CASLRGGSTDTQYF; CDR3 DNA: TGTGCCAGCCTACGCGGGGGGAGCACAGATACGCAGTATTTT
J gene: TRBJ1-5; clone size: NA; V gene: TRBV20-1; D gene: NA; CDR3 protein: CSALRGGRTGNQPQHF; CDR3 DNA: TGCAGTGCCCTCCGCGGAGGGCGGACGGGCAATCAGCCCCAGCATTTT
J gene: TRBJ1-2; clone size: NA; V gene: TRBV6-1; D gene: NA; CDR3 protein: CASKQLDYGYTF; CDR3 DNA: TGTGCCAGCAAACAGCTAGACTATGGCTACACCTTC
J gene: TRBJ1-1; clone size: NA; V gene: TRBV15; D gene: NA; CDR3 protein: CATSRGNSGAFF; CDR3 DNA: TGTGCCACCAGCAGAGGTAACTCTGGGGCTTTCTTT
J gene: TRBJ1-5; clone size: NA; V gene: TRBV7-9; D gene: NA; CDR3 protein: CASSPRVGNQPQHF; CDR3 DNA: TGTGCCAGCAGCCCTCGAGTGGGCAATCAGCCCCAGCATTTT
J gene: TRBJ1-2; clone size: NA; V gene: TRBV6-2/TRBV6-3; D gene: NA; CDR3 protein: CASSYFSPIGYTF; CDR3 DNA: TGTGCCAGCAGTTACTTCAGCCCTATTGGCTACACCTTC
J gene: TRBJ2-5; clone size: NA; V gene: TRBV21-1; D gene: NA; CDR3 protein: CASSSRTLWETQYF; CDR3 DNA: TGTGCCAGCAGCTCTAGGACACTATGGGAGACCCAGTACTTC
J gene: TRBJ2-5; clone size: NA; V gene: TRBV20-1; D gene: NA; CDR3 protein: CSTQAATAGETQYF; CDR3 DNA: TGCAGTACTCAGGCTGCTACAGCTGGGGAGACCCAGTACTTC
J gene: TRBJ1-6; clone size: once; V gene: TRBV10-3; D gene: NA; CDR3 protein: CAIKAEGRQSPLHF; CDR3 DNA: TGTGCCATCAAAGCTGAAGGGAGGCAATCACCCCTCCACTTT
J gene: TRBJ1-5; clone size: NA; V gene: TRBV2; D gene: TRBD1; CDR3 protein: CASSGDLGQGGQPQHF; CDR3 DNA: TGTGCCAGCAGTGGGGACCTGGGACAGGGAGGTCAGCCCCAGCATTTT
J gene: TRBJ1-6; clone size: medium-sized; V gene: TRBV20-1; D gene: TRBD1; CDR3 protein: CSANIATGIPYNSPLHF; CDR3 DNA: TGCAGTGCCAACATTGCGACAGGGATCCCCTATAATTCACCCCTCCACTTT
J gene: TRBJ1-2; clone size: few; V gene: TRBV20-1; D gene: NA; CDR3 protein: CSARGVSPGYTF; CDR3 DNA: TGCAGTGCTAGGGGAGTGAGTCCTGGCTACACCTTC
J gene: TRBJ1-2; clone size: NA; V gene: TRBV6-1; D gene: NA; CDR3 protein: CASSAVQGSYTF; CDR3 DNA: TGTGCCAGCAGCGCGGTTCAGGGGAGCTACACCTTC
J gene: TRBJ2-7; clone size: few; V gene: TRBV20-1; D gene: NA; CDR3 protein: CSASTGTGTYEQYF; CDR3 DNA: TGCAGTGCTAGTACCGGGACGGGAACCTACGAGCAGTACTTC
J gene: TRBJ1-1; clone size: NA; V gene: TRBV20-1; D gene: NA; CDR3 protein: CSAIKGVTEAFF; CDR3 DNA: TGCAGTGCTATAAAGGGGGTCACTGAAGCTTTCTTT
J gene: TRBJ2-7; clone size: NA; V gene: TRBV7-9; D gene: NA; CDR3 protein: CASSSHLGEQYF; CDR3 DNA: TGTGCCAGCAGCTCCCACCTTGGGGAGCAGTACTTC
J gene: TRBJ1-5; clone size: NA; V gene: TRBV7-9; D gene: TRBD1; CDR3 protein: CASSSWDSLNQPQHF; CDR3 DNA: TGTGCCAGCAGCTCTTGGGACAGTTTAAATCAGCCCCAGCATTTT
J gene: TRBJ2-7; clone size: NA; V gene: TRBV7-6; D gene: TRBD2; CDR3 protein: CASSADFSGGADEQYF; CDR3 DNA: TGTGCCAGCAGCGCTGACTTCAGCGGGGGGGCGGACGAGCAGTACTTC
J gene: TRBJ2-3; clone size: NA; V gene: TRBV20-1; D gene: NA; CDR3 protein: CSASTGADTQYF; CDR3 DNA: TGCAGTGCTTCGACAGGTGCAGATACGCAGTATTTT
J gene: TRBJ2-7; clone size: NA; V gene: TRBV20-1; D gene: NA; CDR3 protein: CSARTADGEGQYF; CDR3 DNA: TGCAGTGCTAGAACCGCGGACGGTGAGGGGCAGTACTTC
J gene: TRBJ1-5; clone size: few; V gene: TRBV20-1; D gene: NA; CDR3 protein: CSAKQGLVNQPQHF; CDR3 DNA: TGCAGTGCTAAGCAGGGGTTGGTCAATCAGCCCCAGCATTTT
J gene: TRBJ1-1; clone size: few; V gene: TRBV10-3; D gene: NA; CDR3 protein: CAAEDRGTEAFF; CDR3 DNA: TGTGCCGCCGAAGATCGAGGTACTGAAGCTTTCTTT
J gene: TRBJ1-1; clone size: once; V gene: TRBV20-1; D gene: NA; CDR3 protein: CSAGGRPLGGTEAFF; CDR3 DNA: TGCAGTGCTGGGGGGCGACCCTTAGGAGGCACTGAAGCTTTCTTT
J gene: TRBJ2-7; clone size: NA; V gene: TRBV20-1; D gene: TRBD2; CDR3 protein: CSASTLAGDSYEQYF; CDR3 DNA: TGCAGTGCATCAACCCTAGCGGGGGACTCCTACGAGCAGTACTTC
J gene: TRBJ2-5; clone size: NA; V gene: TRBV5-4; D gene: NA; CDR3 protein: CASSLGSVGETQYF; CDR3 DNA: TGTGCCAGCAGCTTGGGGAGTGTAGGAGAGACCCAGTACTTC
J gene: TRBJ1-6; clone size: NA; V gene: TRBV7-9; D gene: TRBD1; CDR3 protein: CASSPGQFNSPLHF; CDR3 DNA: TGTGCCAGCAGCCCGGGACAGTTTAATTCACCCCTCCACTTT
J gene: TRBJ2-7; clone size: NA; V gene: TRBV7-2; D gene: NA; CDR3 protein: CASRRGSYEQYF; CDR3 DNA: TGTGCCAGCCGCCGGGGGTCCTACGAGCAGTACTTC
J gene: TRBJ2-7; clone size: NA; V gene: TRBV7-2; D gene: NA; CDR3 protein: CASSLFGQGYSYEQYF; CDR3 DNA: TGTGCCAGCAGCTTATTCGGGCAGGGGTACTCCTACGAGCAGTACTTC
J gene: TRBJ1-1; clone size: NA; V gene: TRBV7-2; D gene: NA; CDR3 protein: CASSFGSRTEAFF; CDR3 DNA: TGTGCCAGCAGCTTCGGCAGTCGGACTGAAGCTTTCTTT
J gene: TRBJ1-2; clone size: few; V gene: TRBV28; D gene: NA; CDR3 protein: CASSLNSYGYTF; CDR3 DNA: TGTGCCAGCAGTTTAAACAGCTATGGCTACACCTTC
J gene: TRBJ1-2; clone size: NA; V gene: TRBV28; D gene: NA; CDR3 protein: CASPVLYGYTF; CDR3 DNA: TGTGCCAGCCCCGTCCTTTATGGCTACACCTTC